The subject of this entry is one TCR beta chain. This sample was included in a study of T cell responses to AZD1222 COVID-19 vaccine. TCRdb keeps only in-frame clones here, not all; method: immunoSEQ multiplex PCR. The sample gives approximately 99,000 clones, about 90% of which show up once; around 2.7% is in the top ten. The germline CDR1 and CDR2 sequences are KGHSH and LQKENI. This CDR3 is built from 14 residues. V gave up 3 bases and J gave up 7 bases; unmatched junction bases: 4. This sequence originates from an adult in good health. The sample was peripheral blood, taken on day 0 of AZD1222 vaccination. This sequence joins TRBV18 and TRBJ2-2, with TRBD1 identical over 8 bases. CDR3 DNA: TGTGCCAGCTCACCCTCGACAGGGGTCGGGGAGCTGTTTTTT. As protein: CASSPSTGVGELFF. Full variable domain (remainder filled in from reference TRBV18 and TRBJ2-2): NAGVMQNPRHLVRRRGQEARLRCSPMKGHSHVYWYRQLPEEGLKFMVYLQKENIIDESGMPKERFSAEFPKEGPSILRIQQVVRGDSAAYFCASSPSTGVGELFFGEGSRLTVL.